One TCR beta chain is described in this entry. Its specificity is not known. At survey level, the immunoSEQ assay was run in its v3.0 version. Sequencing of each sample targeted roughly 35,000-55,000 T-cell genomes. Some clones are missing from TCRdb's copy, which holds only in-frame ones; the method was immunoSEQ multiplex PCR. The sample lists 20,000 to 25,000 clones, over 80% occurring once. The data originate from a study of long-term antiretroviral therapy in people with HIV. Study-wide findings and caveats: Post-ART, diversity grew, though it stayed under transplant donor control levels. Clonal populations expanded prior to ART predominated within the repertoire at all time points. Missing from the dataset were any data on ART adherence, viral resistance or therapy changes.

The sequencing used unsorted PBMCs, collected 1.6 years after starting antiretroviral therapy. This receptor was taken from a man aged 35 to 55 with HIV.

CDR3 amino acids: CASSSTVNSPLHF. CDR3 nucleotides: TGTGCCAGCAGCTCGACAGTTAATTCACCCCTCCACTTT. This chain links TRBV5-6 with TRBJ1-6, with D possibly being TRBD1 (5 bases). From germline, CDR1 is SGHDT and CDR2 YYEEEE. This CDR3 is built from 13 residues. V was clipped by 3 bases and J by 6 bases, with 7 bases between them.